What follows are 26 T cell receptor beta chains derived from one specimen sequenced in a study of cytomegalovirus exposure and HLA in healthy donors. In the PCR, 60 Vbeta and 13 Jbeta primers were used. Clones were sequenced by immunoSEQ multiplex PCR, and TCRdb holds only the in-frame ones, with some missing. This sample has about 190,000 clones; roughly 80% occur once, and the top ten carry 1.5% to 2%. The specimen was PBMCs. Receptor source: a woman younger than 30 in good health and CMV-seronegative.

This clone was counted a few times. The chain joins TRBV5-1 to TRBJ2-7; 8 nucleotides align to TRBD1. This CDR3 is built from 15 residues. Germline V gene sequence: CDR1 SGHRS, CDR2 YFSETQ. Trimming at V came to 4 bases and at J to 3 bases, leaving 9 bases not matched to a gene. The CDR3 is CASSQTTGVGYEQYF. The CDR3 coding sequence is TGCGCCAGCAGCCAAACGACAGGGGTCGGCTACGAGCAGTACTTC.

The rearrangement links TRBV28 to TRBJ1-6; TRBD1 agrees at 9 bases. The CDR3 loop spans 13 amino acids. Germline V CDR1 and CDR2: MDHEN, SYDVKM. V lost 6 bases to trimming and J lost 9 bases; unmatched junction nucleotides: 3. CDR3 loop: CASSRDRVSPLHF. The CDR3, as DNA: TGTGCCAGCAGCCGGGACAGGGTTTCACCCCTCCACTTT. The full variable domain, in which reference TRBV28 and TRBJ1-6 provide the parts outside the CDR3, is DVKVTQSSRYLVKRTGEKVFLECVQDMDHENMFWYRQDPGLGLRLIYFSYDVKMKEKGDIPEGYSVSREKKERFSLILESASTNQTSMYLCASSRDRVSPLHFGNGTRLTVT.

The rearrangement uses TRBV4-1 and TRBJ2-1; D possibly corresponds to TRBD1 (6 bases). In germline, CDR1 is MGHRA, CDR2 YSYEKL. This CDR3 comprises 15 residues. Trimming cost V 2 bases and J 3 bases, with 11 bases left between them. CDR3 nucleotide sequence: TGCGCCAGCAGCCAACCGACAGGAAACTACAATGAGCAGTTCTTC. Translated: CASSQPTGNYNEQFF.

This clone has just one count. This rearrangement joins TRBV7-2 to TRBJ2-7, with 10 bases matching TRBD2. CDR1 and CDR2 (germline): SGHTA, FQGNSA. V trimming: 2 bases; J trimming: 6 bases; junction bases outside the gene matches: 13. This CDR3 has 17 residues. CDR3 amino acids: CASSLSRPGLARGEQYF. CDR3 nucleotides: TGTGCCAGCAGCTTATCCAGGCCGGGACTAGCGCGCGGCGAGCAGTACTTC.

The chain employs TRBV28 and TRBJ2-7; tentatively, D is TRBD1 (5 bases). The CDR3 runs 15 residues. V shed 3 bases and J shed 0 bases, with 12 bases lying between them. Looked up from germline, CDR1 is MDHEN and CDR2 is SYDVKM. CDR3 nucleotide sequence: TGTGCCAGCAGTTTGGGGCAGGATTACTCCTACGAGCAGTACTTC. Translated: CASSLGQDYSYEQYF.

The V call is TRBV6-5, the J call TRBJ2-5; D is perhaps TRBD2 (5 bases). There are 15 residues in the CDR3. Germline assignment: CDR1 MNHEY and CDR2 SVGAGI. V was trimmed by 0 bases and J by 0 bases, leaving 8 bases between them. The CDR3, as DNA: TGTGCCAGCAGTTACTCTAAGGACTACCAAGAGACCCAGTACTTC. This translates into CASSYSKDYQETQYF.

CDR3 residues: CASSLVGRKTYEQYF. For the CDR3, the DNA is TGTGCCAGCAGCCTGGTCGGGAGGAAAACCTACGAGCAGTACTTC. The chain employs TRBV28 and TRBJ2-7, with 7 positions matching TRBD2. Per germline, CDR1 MDHEN and CDR2 SYDVKM. This CDR3 is 15 amino acids long. The ends lost 6 bases at V and 2 bases at J; junction bases unmatched: 10.

This clone was recorded once. The chain has TRBV20-1 and TRBJ2-5; D remains unclear. This CDR3 is built from 11 residues. Germline CDR1 and CDR2: DFQATT and SNEGSKA (reference sequence). Trimming took off 3 bases at V and 7 bases at J, with 9 bases between the two ends. The CDR3 reads CSARTARTQYF. The CDR3 DNA reads as TGCAGTGCTAGGACTGCCCGGACCCAGTACTTC.

The chain combines TRBV6-1 with TRBJ2-7; D is undetermined. Trimming shortened V by 6 bases and J by 2 bases, and 8 bases separated the two germline ends. CDR1 and CDR2 from the germline V gene are MNHNS and SASEGT. The CDR3 runs 12 residues. This CDR3 reads CASSSRTYEQYF. CDR3 in DNA: TGTGCCAGCAGCTCGAGAACCTACGAGCAGTACTTC.

This CDR3 reads CASSVAGQGAEEQYF. CDR3 DNA: TGTGCCAGCAGCGTAGCTGGACAGGGGGCGGAGGAGCAGTACTTC. This sequence joins TRBV9 and TRBJ2-7; 11 bases are shared with TRBD1. J was trimmed by 7 bases and V by 0 bases; bases with no gene match: 6. The germline V gene has CDR1 SGDLS and CDR2 YYNGEE. The CDR3 covers 15 residues.

The chain has TRBV19 and TRBJ2-7; a weak D match, TRBD1 (7 bases). This CDR3 is 15 amino acids long. CDR1 is LNHDA, CDR2 SQIVND, per germline (reference sequence). V lost 1 base and J 3 bases, leaving 13 bases between the germline ends. CDR3 region: CASSIVAGQNYEQYF. DNA for the CDR3: TGTGCCAGTAGTATAGTCGCGGGACAGAACTACGAGCAGTACTTC.

The table lists this clone with a few counts. The chain combines TRBV5-1 with TRBJ2-5; 10 nucleotides agree with TRBD2. CDR1 and CDR2 (germline): SGHRS, YFSETQ. The length of the CDR3 is 18 residues. After removal of 4 bases from V and 0 bases from J, the junction contained 12 bases not matched to a gene. CDR3 coding DNA: TGCGCCAGCAGCCCCGGGGGGGGGACTAGCGCGTACCAAGAGACCCAGTACTTC. It yields the protein CASSPGGGTSAYQETQYF.

The genes are TRBV14 and TRBJ1-3; no reliable D call. V dropped 1 base and J dropped 0 bases, with 7 bases sitting between them. Germline assignment: CDR1 SGHDN and CDR2 FVKESK. CDR3 length: 15 residues. In DNA, the CDR3 is TGTGCCAGCAGCCAAGGACAATACTCTGGAAACACCATATATTTT. Its protein is CASSQGQYSGNTIYF.

V usage is TRBV19 and J usage is TRBJ1-1; D may be TRBD1 (6 bases). The CDR3 has 15 residues. Trimming took off 10 bases at V and 5 bases at J, with 23 bases between the two ends. Germline CDR1 LNHDA, CDR2 SQIVND (reference sequence). The CDR3 DNA reads as TGTGCCACGAAGACGGGGGGCTTACCCCCAACTGAAGCTTTCTTT. Translating it yields CATKTGGLPPTEAFF.

This sequence joins TRBV6-5 and TRBJ1-2; 10 nucleotides align to TRBD1. Germline assignment: CDR1 MNHEY and CDR2 SVGAGI. Unmatched junction bases numbered 5, after V lost 0 bases and J lost 4 bases. This CDR3 region has 16 residues. The CDR3 spells CASSYSADRGVYGYTF. In DNA, the CDR3 is TGTGCCAGCAGTTACTCGGCGGACAGGGGGGTCTATGGCTACACCTTC.

This clone was observed a few times. The chain uses TRBV10-1 and TRBJ2-5; 10 nucleotides align to TRBD1. TRBJ2-7 matches the DNA end more closely, so the J call is doubtful. The CDR3 sequence is 15 residues long. The germline V gene encodes CDR1 WNHNN and CDR2 SYGVQD (reference sequence). Written as DNA, the CDR3 is TGCGCCAGCAGTGAGAGGGGGGACAGGGGCTACGAGCAGTACTTC. This gives the protein CASSERGDRGYEQYF.

The gene calls are TRBV27 and TRBJ2-3; 11 bases match TRBD1. V gave up 4 bases and J gave up 4 bases; unmatched junction bases: 7. The CDR3 totals 16 residues. Germline V CDR1 and CDR2: MNHEY, SMNVEV (reference sequence). The CDR3 DNA reads as TGTGCCAGCAGTTCCGCGGACAGGGGGCTGGCAGATACGCAGTATTTT. This gives the protein CASSSADRGLADTQYF.

The chain has TRBV18 and TRBJ2-7; weak D call: TRBD1 (5 bases). Trimming pared 3 bases from V and 6 bases from J, leaving 24 bases between. Germline CDR1 reads KGHSH; CDR2 reads LQKENI. The CDR3 has 17 amino acids. The CDR3 loop is CASSPHPPSAGKAEQYF. In nucleotides, the CDR3 is TGTGCCAGCTCACCTCACCCCCCCTCGGCAGGGAAGGCCGAGCAGTACTTC.

J is TRBJ2-7 and V is TRBV9; TRBD1 aligns across 11 bases. CDR1 and CDR2 from the germline V gene are SGDLS and YYNGEE. V trimming: 3 bases; J trimming: 4 bases; junction bases outside the gene matches: 6. The CDR3 covers 15 residues. The CDR3 region is CASSAGTGGPYEQYF. Here the CDR3 DNA reads TGTGCCAGCAGCGCTGGGACAGGGGGGCCTTACGAGCAGTACTTC.

This rearrangement joins TRBV2 to TRBJ2-1; the D gene is possibly TRBD2 (7 bases). V shed 4 bases and J shed 8 bases, with 21 bases lying between them. CDR1 is SNHLY and CDR2 is FYNNEI in the germline V gene. CDR3 size: 16 residues. Written as DNA, the CDR3 is TGTGCCAGCAGTGCGGGGGGCGCCGGGGGTTGGGATGAGCAGTTCTTC. Encoded protein: CASSAGGAGGWDEQFF.

In the case of this clone: The sample has other DNA sequences that encode this CDR3 too. The rearrangement joins TRBV19 to TRBJ1-1; 8 nucleotides agree with TRBD1. V lost 6 bases and J lost 5; bases outside the gene matches: 2. The CDR3 has 12 amino acids. Germline V CDR1 and CDR2: LNHDA, SQIVND (reference sequence). The CDR3 sequence: CASRTGGTEAFF. As DNA, the CDR3 is TGTGCCAGTAGAACAGGGGGTACTGAAGCTTTCTTT.

The chain employs TRBV19 and TRBJ2-4; TRBD1 matches at 8 bases. The CDR3 totals 16 residues. J lost 0 bases, V lost 4 bases, and 5 bases had no gene match. The germline CDR1 and CDR2 sequences are LNHDA and SQIVND (reference sequence). The CDR3 here is CASSTGTGIAKNIQYF. DNA of the CDR3: TGTGCCAGTAGTACGGGGACAGGTATAGCCAAAAACATTCAGTACTTC.

The gene calls are TRBV10-3 and TRBJ2-1; TRBD2 matches 10 bases. The trim removed 0 bases at V and 8 bases at J, leaving 4 bases unmatched. In germline, CDR1 is ENHRY, CDR2 SYGVKD. This CDR3 is built from 15 residues. The CDR3 region is CAISESPAGGYEQFF. The CDR3 DNA reads as TGTGCCATCAGTGAGTCACCAGCGGGGGGGTATGAGCAGTTCTTC.

The rearrangement joins TRBV10-3 to TRBJ2-7, with no clear D. V gave up 10 bases and J gave up 2 bases, with 12 bases separating them. There are 12 residues in the CDR3. CDR1 is ENHRY, CDR2 SYGVKD, per germline. The CDR3 sequence: CATGDLAYEQYF. The CDR3 DNA reads as TGTGCCACCGGAGACCTTGCCTACGAGCAGTACTTC.

This chain uses TRBV7-2 with TRBJ2-4, with 13 bases that match TRBD2. V was pared by 5 bases and J by 6 bases, with 1 base of the junction left unmatched. CDR1 is SGHTA and CDR2 is FQGNSA in the germline V gene. The CDR3 length is 14 residues. CDR3 in amino acids: CASSRTSGRNIQYF. For the CDR3, the DNA is TGTGCCAGCAGCCGGACTAGCGGGAGAAACATTCAGTACTTC.

V is TRBV7-2 and J is TRBJ1-5, with 7 nucleotides matching TRBD1. In germline, CDR1 is SGHTA, CDR2 FQGNSA. V gave up 5 bases and J gave up 7 bases; unmatched junction bases: 11. CDR3 size: 15 residues. CDR3 loop: CASSAQGGPGQPQHF. The CDR3 DNA reads TGTGCCAGCAGCGCTCAGGGGGGCCCTGGGCAGCCCCAGCATTTT.